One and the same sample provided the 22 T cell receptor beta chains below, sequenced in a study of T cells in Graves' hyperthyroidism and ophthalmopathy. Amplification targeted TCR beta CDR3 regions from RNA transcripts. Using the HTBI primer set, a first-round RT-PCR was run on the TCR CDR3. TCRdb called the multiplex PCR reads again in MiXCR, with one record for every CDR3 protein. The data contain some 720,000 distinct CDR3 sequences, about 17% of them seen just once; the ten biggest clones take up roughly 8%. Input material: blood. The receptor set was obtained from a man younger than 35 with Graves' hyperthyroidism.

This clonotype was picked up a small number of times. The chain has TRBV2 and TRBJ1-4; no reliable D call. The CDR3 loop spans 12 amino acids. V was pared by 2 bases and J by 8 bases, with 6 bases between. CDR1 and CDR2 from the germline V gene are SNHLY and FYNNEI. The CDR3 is CASSEIWEKLFF. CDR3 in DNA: TGTGCCAGCAGTGAAATTTGGGAAAAACTGTTTTTT.

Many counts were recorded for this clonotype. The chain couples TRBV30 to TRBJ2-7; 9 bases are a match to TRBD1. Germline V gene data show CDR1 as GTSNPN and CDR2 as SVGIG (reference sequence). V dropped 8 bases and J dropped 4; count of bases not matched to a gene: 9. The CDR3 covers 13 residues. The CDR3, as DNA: TGTGCCGGCAAACGACAGGGGGGTTACGAGCAGTACTTC. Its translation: CAGKRQGGYEQYF.

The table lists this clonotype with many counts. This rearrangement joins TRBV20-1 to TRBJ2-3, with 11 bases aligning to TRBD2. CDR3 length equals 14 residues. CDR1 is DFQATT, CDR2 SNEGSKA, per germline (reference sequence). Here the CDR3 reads CRGTSGPATDTQYF. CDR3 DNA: TGCAGGGGGACTAGCGGACCAGCCACAGATACGCAGTATTTT.

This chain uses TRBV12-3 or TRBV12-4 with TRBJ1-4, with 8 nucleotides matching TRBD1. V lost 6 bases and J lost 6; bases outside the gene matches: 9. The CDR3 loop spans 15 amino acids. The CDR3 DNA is TGTGCCAGCAGCCGTACGGACAGGGTGGATGAAAAACTGTTTTTT. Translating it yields CASSRTDRVDEKLFF.

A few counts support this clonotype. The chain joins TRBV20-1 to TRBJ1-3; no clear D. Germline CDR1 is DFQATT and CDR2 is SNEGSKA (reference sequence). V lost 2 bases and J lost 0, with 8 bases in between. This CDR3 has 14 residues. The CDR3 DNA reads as TGCAGTGCTAGACGGACCGTCTCTGGAAACACCATATATTTT. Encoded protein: CSARRTVSGNTIYF.

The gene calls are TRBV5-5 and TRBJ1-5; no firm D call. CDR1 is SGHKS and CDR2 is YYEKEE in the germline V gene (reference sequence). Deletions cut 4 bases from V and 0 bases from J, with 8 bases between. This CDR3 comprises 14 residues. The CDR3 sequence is CASSLQNSNQPQHF. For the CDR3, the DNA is TGTGCCAGCAGCCTACAGAATAGCAATCAGCCCCAGCATTTT.

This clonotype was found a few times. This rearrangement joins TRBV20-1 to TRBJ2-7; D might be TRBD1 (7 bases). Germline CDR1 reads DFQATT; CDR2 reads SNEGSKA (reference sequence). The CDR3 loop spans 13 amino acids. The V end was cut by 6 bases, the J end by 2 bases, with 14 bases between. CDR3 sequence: CSARGEDTYEQYF. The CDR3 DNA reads TGCAGTGCCAGGGGGGAGGATACCTACGAGCAGTACTTC.

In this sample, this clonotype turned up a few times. CDR3 DNA: TGCGCCAGCAGAACCGGGACAGGGGTCGTGGAGCAGTACTTC. It translates to CASRTGTGVVEQYF. The chain combines TRBV5-1 with TRBJ2-7; 10 bases are a match to TRBD1. The V gene end was trimmed by 5 bases and the J gene end by 7 bases; junction bases not matched to a gene: 9. Germline-derived CDR1 and CDR2 are SGHRS and YFSETQ. The CDR3 runs to 14 residues.

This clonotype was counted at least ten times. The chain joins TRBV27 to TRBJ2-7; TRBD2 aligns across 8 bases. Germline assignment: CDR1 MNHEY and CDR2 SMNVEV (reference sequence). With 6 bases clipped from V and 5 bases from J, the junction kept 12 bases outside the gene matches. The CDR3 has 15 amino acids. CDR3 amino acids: CASSRGGRGRNEQYF. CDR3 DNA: TGTGCCAGCAGCCGGGGGGGGCGAGGTCGGAACGAGCAGTACTTC.

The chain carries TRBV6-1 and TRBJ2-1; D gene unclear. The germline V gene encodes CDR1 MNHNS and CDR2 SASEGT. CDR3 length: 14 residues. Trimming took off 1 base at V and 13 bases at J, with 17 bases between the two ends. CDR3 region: CASSEGSLRVDQFF. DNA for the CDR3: TGTGCCAGCAGTGAAGGGTCTTTAAGGGTGGACCAGTTCTTC.

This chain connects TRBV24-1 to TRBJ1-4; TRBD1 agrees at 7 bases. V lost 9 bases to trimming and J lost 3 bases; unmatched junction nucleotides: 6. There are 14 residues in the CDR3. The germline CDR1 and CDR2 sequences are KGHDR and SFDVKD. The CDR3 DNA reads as TGTGCCACCTCACCGGGACAGCCTAATGAAAAACTGTTTTTT. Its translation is CATSPGQPNEKLFF.

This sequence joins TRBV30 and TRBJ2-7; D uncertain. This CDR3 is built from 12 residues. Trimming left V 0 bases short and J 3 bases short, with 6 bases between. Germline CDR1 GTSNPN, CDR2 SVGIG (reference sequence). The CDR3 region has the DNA TGTGCCTGGAGTGTAATCGGCTACGAGCAGTACTTC. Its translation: CAWSVIGYEQYF. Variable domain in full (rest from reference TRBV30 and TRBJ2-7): SQTIHQWPATLVQPVGSPLSLECTVEGTSNPNLYWYRQAAGRGLQLLFYSVGIGQISSEVPQNLSASRPQDRQFILSSKKLLLSDSGFYLCAWSVIGYEQYFGPGTRLTVT.

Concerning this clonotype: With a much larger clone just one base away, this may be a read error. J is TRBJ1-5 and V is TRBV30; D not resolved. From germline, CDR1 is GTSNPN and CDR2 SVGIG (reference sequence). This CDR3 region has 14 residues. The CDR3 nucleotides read TGTGCCCGGAGAGGCCGGGGTAGCAATCAGCCCCAGCATTTT. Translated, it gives CARRGRGSNQPQHF.

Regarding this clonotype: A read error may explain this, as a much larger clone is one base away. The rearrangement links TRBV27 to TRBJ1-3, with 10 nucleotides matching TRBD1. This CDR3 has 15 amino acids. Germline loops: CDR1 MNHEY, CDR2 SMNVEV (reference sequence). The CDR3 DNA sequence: TGTGCCAGCGGACCATGGGACAGGGGAGGAAGCACCATATATTTT. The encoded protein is CASGPWDRGGSTIYF.

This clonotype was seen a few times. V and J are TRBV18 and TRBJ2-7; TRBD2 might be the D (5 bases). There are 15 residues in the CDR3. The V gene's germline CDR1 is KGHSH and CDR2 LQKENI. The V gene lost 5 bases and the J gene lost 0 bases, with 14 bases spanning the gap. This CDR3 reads CASSAAEFPSYEQYF. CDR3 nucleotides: TGTGCCAGCTCAGCAGCGGAGTTCCCCTCCTACGAGCAGTACTTC.

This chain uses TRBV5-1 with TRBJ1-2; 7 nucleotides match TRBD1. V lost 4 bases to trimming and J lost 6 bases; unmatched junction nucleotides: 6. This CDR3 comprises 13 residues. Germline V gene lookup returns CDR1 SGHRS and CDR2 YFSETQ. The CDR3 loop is CASSPGTADGYTF. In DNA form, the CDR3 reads TGCGCCAGCAGCCCGGGGACAGCGGATGGCTACACCTTC.

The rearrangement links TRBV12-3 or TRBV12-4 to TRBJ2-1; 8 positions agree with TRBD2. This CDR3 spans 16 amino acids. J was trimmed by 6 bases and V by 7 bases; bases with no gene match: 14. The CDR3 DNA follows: TGTGCCAGCACCCCGAGCGGGAGTCTGTTTCCCAATGAGCAGTTCTTC. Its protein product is CASTPSGSLFPNEQFF.

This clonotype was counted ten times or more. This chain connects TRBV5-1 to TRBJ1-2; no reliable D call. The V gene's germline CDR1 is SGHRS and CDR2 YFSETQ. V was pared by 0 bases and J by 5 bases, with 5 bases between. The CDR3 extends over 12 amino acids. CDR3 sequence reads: CASSLERYGYTF. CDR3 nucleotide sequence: TGCGCCAGCAGCTTGGAGCGGTATGGCTACACCTTC.

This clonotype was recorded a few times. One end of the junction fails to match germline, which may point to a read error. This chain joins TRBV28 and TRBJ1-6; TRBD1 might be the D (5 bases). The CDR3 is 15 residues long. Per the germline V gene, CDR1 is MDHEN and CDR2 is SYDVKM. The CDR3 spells CAGSLVGDYNSPLHF. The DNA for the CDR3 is TGTGCCGGCAGTTTGGTGGGGGACTATAATTCACCCCTCCACTTT.

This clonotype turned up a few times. For the CDR3, the DNA is TGTGCCAGCAGTTTCTCCTCCCCCCGGGACAGGGCTTCCTACGAGCAGTACTTC. It specifies CASSFSSPRDRASYEQYF. The chain has TRBV27 and TRBJ2-7, with 9 bases aligning to TRBD1. Germline CDR1 MNHEY, CDR2 SMNVEV (reference sequence). The CDR3 length is 18 residues. The V segment lost 3 bases and the J segment 1 base; nucleotides outside the gene matches: 13.

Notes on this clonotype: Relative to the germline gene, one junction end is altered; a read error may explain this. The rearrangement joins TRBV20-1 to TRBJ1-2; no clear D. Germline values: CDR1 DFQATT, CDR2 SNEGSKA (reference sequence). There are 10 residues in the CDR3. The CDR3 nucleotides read TGCGGTGCTAAGTTCTATGGCTACACCTTC. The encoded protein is CGAKFYGYTF.

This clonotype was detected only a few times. Here the CDR3 reads CASSPRGWGTQYF. In nucleotides, the CDR3 is TGTGCCAGCAGTCCGAGGGGTTGGGGGACCCAGTACTTC. This chain connects TRBV12-3 or TRBV12-4 to TRBJ2-5, with D perhaps TRBD1 or TRBD2 (5 bases each). V shed 5 bases and J shed 7 bases, with 14 bases lying between them. The CDR3 is 13 amino acids.